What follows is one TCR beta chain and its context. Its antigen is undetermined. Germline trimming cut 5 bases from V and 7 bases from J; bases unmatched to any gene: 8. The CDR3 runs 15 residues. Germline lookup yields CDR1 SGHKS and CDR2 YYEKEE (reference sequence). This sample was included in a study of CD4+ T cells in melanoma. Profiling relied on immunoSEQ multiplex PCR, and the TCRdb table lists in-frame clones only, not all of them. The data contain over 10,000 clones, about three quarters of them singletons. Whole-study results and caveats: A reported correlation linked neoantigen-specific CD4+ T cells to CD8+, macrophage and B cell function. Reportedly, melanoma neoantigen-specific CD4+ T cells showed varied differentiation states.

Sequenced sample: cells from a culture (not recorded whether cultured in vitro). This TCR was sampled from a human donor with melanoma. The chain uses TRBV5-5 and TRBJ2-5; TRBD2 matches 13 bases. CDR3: CASRGLAGAGGTQYF. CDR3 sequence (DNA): TGTGCCAGCAGAGGACTAGCGGGGGCCGGGGGGACCCAGTACTTC. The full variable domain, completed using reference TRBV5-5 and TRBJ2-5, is DAGVTQSPTHLIKTRGQQVTLRCSPISGHKSVSWYQQVLGQGPQFIFQYYEKEERGRGNFPDRFSARQFPNYSSELNVNALLLGDSALYLCASRGLAGAGGTQYFGPGTRLLVL.